The 30 T cell receptor beta chains listed next were all sequenced from one sample in a study of glioma-infiltrating T cells after dendritic cell vaccination. The table came from immunoSEQ multiplex PCR; TCRdb's copy has only in-frame clones and leaves some out. The sample has around 3,100 clones, about three quarters seen once. The sample here was tumor tissue, taken before dendritic cell vaccination. These receptors were obtained from a human donor with glioblastoma.

V usage is TRBV5-1 and J usage is TRBJ1-6, with a weak D call TRBD1 (6 bases). V was trimmed by 0 bases and J by 7 bases, leaving 17 bases between them. Germline-derived CDR1 and CDR2 are SGHRS and YFSETQ. The length of the CDR3 is 17 residues. CDR3 sequence (DNA): TGCGCCAGCAGCTTGGGCCCAGGGGCAGCGGGGAATTCACCCCTCCACTTT. This sequence encodes CASSLGPGAAGNSPLHF.

This sequence joins TRBV4-1 and TRBJ2-7; 8 bases are shared with TRBD1. Looked up from germline, CDR1 is MGHRA and CDR2 is YSYEKL. This CDR3 region has 15 residues. The ends lost 0 bases at V and 6 bases at J; junction bases unmatched: 7. CDR3 residues: CASSQDLAGGREQYF. The CDR3 coding sequence is TGCGCCAGCAGCCAAGATCTGGCAGGGGGCCGCGAGCAGTACTTC.

This clone appeared once. This chain links TRBV11-3 with TRBJ2-3; perhaps TRBD1 as D (6 bases). Germline values: CDR1 SGHNT, CDR2 YENEEA. The V end lost 3 bases, the J end lost 1 base, and 17 bases lay between the germline ends. The CDR3 length is 17 residues. CDR3: CASSFRAGTIGTDTQYF. The DNA for the CDR3 is TGTGCCAGCAGCTTTAGAGCCGGGACAATAGGCACAGATACGCAGTATTTT.

The V gene is TRBV6-4, the J gene TRBJ1-2, with 7 positions matching TRBD1. V was pared by 2 bases and J by 5 bases, with 8 bases of the junction left unmatched. The germline V gene encodes CDR1 MRHNA and CDR2 SNTAGT. There are 15 residues in the CDR3. The chain's CDR3 is CASSDRGLLGYGYTF. CDR3 nucleotide sequence: TGTGCCAGCAGTGACAGGGGGCTTCTGGGATATGGCTACACCTTC.

The rearrangement links TRBV29-1 to TRBJ2-2; 8 bases match TRBD1. Trimming cost V 4 bases and J 6 bases; bases outside gene matches: 4. There are 13 residues in the CDR3. Germline-derived CDR1 and CDR2 are SQVTM and ANQGSEA. CDR3 sequence reads: CSVGTGQPGELFF. In DNA, the CDR3 is TGCAGCGTTGGGACAGGGCAACCCGGGGAGCTGTTTTTT.

The V call is TRBV10-2, the J call TRBJ2-7; 8 nucleotides agree with TRBD1. Per germline, CDR1 WSHSY and CDR2 SAAADI. The V segment lost 2 bases and the J segment 3 bases; nucleotides outside the gene matches: 6. The CDR3 extends over 15 amino acids. The DNA of the CDR3 is TGCGCCAGCAGTGAGCACGACAGGGGAAGCTACGAGCAGTACTTC. This translates into CASSEHDRGSYEQYF.

This chain links TRBV15 with TRBJ2-1, with unresolved D. V dropped 5 bases and J dropped 6 bases, with 8 bases sitting between them. From germline, CDR1 is LNHNV and CDR2 YYDKDF (reference sequence). The CDR3 runs to 12 residues. The CDR3 DNA sequence: TGTGCCACCAGCCCTGCGAGCAATGAGCAGTTCTTC. Amino acid sequence: CATSPASNEQFF.

The chain employs TRBV25-1 and TRBJ2-7; TRBD2 might be the D (5 bases). Trimming removed 5 bases at V and 2 bases at J, with 7 bases between. CDR1 is MGHDK, CDR2 SYGVNS, per germline. CDR3 length: 12 residues. This CDR3 reads CASSTGTYEQYF. The CDR3, as DNA: TGTGCCAGCAGTACGGGGACCTACGAGCAGTACTTC.

The chain couples TRBV25-1 to TRBJ2-7, with TRBD1 identical over 12 bases. V lost 5 bases, J lost 3 bases, and 14 bases stayed unmatched. The CDR3 has 18 residues. Germline CDR1 reads MGHDK; CDR2 reads SYGVNS. As DNA, the CDR3 is TGTGCCAGCAGTCTTACCCCGACCGGGACAGGGGGCTTCTACGAGCAGTACTTC. Its protein product is CASSLTPTGTGGFYEQYF.

This chain's CDR3 is CASSLREGSLNTEAFF. CDR3 DNA: TGTGCCAGCAGCTTAAGGGAGGGTTCCCTGAACACTGAAGCTTTCTTT. This chain uses TRBV11-2 with TRBJ1-1; no clear D. CDR3 length: 16 residues. Trimming left V 2 bases short and J 0 bases short, with 13 bases between. Germline lookup yields CDR1 SGHAT and CDR2 FQNNGV.

This chain connects TRBV7-2 to TRBJ2-5; TRBD1 might be the D (5 bases). The V and J ends lost 5 bases and 0 bases respectively, with 10 bases between them. Germline V CDR1 and CDR2: SGHTA, FQGNSA. The CDR3 extends over 14 amino acids. The CDR3 nucleotides read TGTGCCAGCAGCCGCAAACAGGACCAAGAGACCCAGTACTTC. Protein: CASSRKQDQETQYF.

The chain employs TRBV30 and TRBJ2-7; 7 nucleotides line up with TRBD1. This CDR3 spans 15 amino acids. Germline trimming cut 2 bases from V and 6 bases from J; bases unmatched to any gene: 13. Germline CDR1 is GTSNPN and CDR2 is SVGIG (reference sequence). The CDR3: CAWSRQGRSLSEQYF. In DNA, the CDR3 is TGTGCCTGGAGTCGACAGGGTCGGTCGCTGTCCGAGCAGTACTTC.

The V and J genes are TRBV30 and TRBJ2-6, with 8 bases that match TRBD1. Germline CDR1 and CDR2: GTSNPN and SVGIG (reference sequence). V lost 4 bases to trimming and J lost 0 bases; unmatched junction nucleotides: 11. The CDR3 has 18 amino acids. The CDR3 coding sequence is TGTGCCTGGAACGTGTACGACAGGGGACCCTCTGGGGCCAACGTCCTGACTTTC. It yields the protein CAWNVYDRGPSGANVLTF.

The chain employs TRBV28 and TRBJ1-4, with 8 bases identical to TRBD1. The CDR3 extends over 12 amino acids. V lost 11 bases, J lost 7 bases, and 6 bases stayed unmatched. Germline CDR1 and CDR2: MDHEN and SYDVKM. CDR3 in amino acids: CASQGASEKLFF. The DNA for the CDR3 is TGTGCCTCCCAGGGGGCTTCTGAAAAACTGTTTTTT.

V usage is TRBV4-1 and J usage is TRBJ1-5; D is perhaps TRBD1 (5 bases). Germline V gene lookup returns CDR1 MGHRA and CDR2 YSYEKL. The CDR3 is 14 residues long. The germline V and J ends were trimmed by 3 bases and 3 bases, with 9 bases remaining between them. CDR3: CASSHDSNNQPQHF. The CDR3 DNA sequence: TGCGCCAGCAGCCACGACAGCAACAATCAGCCCCAGCATTTT.

This chain connects TRBV30 to TRBJ1-5; D remains unclear. This CDR3 has 15 amino acids. Germline lookup yields CDR1 GTSNPN and CDR2 SVGIG (reference sequence). With 2 bases removed from V and 6 bases from J, the gap between germline ends came to 17 bases. Here the CDR3 reads CAWSSGSGLFQPQHF. Here the CDR3 DNA reads TGTGCCTGGAGTTCGGGGTCGGGGTTATTTCAGCCCCAGCATTTT.

The CDR3 protein is CASSGDDTIYF. The CDR3 nucleotides are TGTGCCAGCAGCGGTGATGACACCATATATTTT. The chain is built from TRBV2 and TRBJ1-3, with D unclear. Germline V gives CDR1 SNHLY, CDR2 FYNNEI. CDR3 length: 11 amino acids. V shed 6 bases and J shed 8 bases, with 8 bases lying between them.

This clone was observed a single time. The chain couples TRBV11-2 to TRBJ2-6; 7 nucleotides line up with TRBD2. CDR1 is SGHAT and CDR2 is FQNNGV in the germline V gene. CDR3 length: 15 residues. V lost 5 bases and J lost 4; bases outside the gene matches: 5. CDR3 sequence reads: CASSEASGGANVLTF. CDR3 nucleotides: TGTGCCAGCAGCGAAGCTAGCGGCGGGGCCAACGTCCTGACTTTC.

The chain combines TRBV7-9 with TRBJ2-3; D is unclear. Trimming removed 1 base from V and 0 bases from J, with 8 bases in between. This CDR3 is built from 15 residues. CDR1 is SEHNR and CDR2 is FQNEAQ in the germline V gene (reference sequence). In nucleotides, the CDR3 is TGTGCCAGCAGCTTAGGTCTCTATAGCACAGATACGCAGTATTTT. It is translated as CASSLGLYSTDTQYF.

This chain uses TRBV7-2 with TRBJ1-1; a possible D gene is TRBD1 (5 bases). The CDR3 is 14 residues long. Trimming stripped 2 bases from V and 5 bases from J, with 12 bases between. Germline assignment: CDR1 SGHTA and CDR2 FQGNSA. The CDR3 loop reads CASSLSRVGTEAFF. CDR3 coding DNA: TGTGCCAGCAGCTTATCCAGGGTAGGGACTGAAGCTTTCTTT. The complete variable domain, with remaining parts taken from reference TRBV7-2 and TRBJ1-1, reads GAGVSQSPSNKVTEKGKDVELRCDPISGHTALYWYRQSLGQGLEFLIYFQGNSAPDKSGLPSDRFSAERTGGSVSTLTIQRTQQEDSAVYLCASSLSRVGTEAFFGQGTRLTVV.

The chain carries TRBV19 and TRBJ1-2; maybe TRBD1 (5 bases). This CDR3 is 12 amino acids long. Germline V CDR1 and CDR2: LNHDA, SQIVND (reference sequence). Trimming pared 3 bases from V and 6 bases from J, leaving 8 bases between. The CDR3 loop is CASSIGGDGYTF. The CDR3 coding sequence is TGTGCCAGTAGTATTGGGGGGGATGGCTACACCTTC. The full variable domain, in which reference TRBV19 and TRBJ1-2 provide the parts outside the CDR3, is DGGITQSPKYLFRKEGQNVTLSCEQNLNHDAMYWYRQDPGQGLRLIYYSQIVNDFQKGDIAEGYSVSREKKESFPLTVTSAQKNPTAFYLCASSIGGDGYTFGSGTRLTVV.

J is TRBJ2-7 and V is TRBV7-2, with 8 bases that match TRBD1. Losses at the gene ends were 4 bases for V and 2 bases for J; bases not matched to a gene: 10. CDR3 size: 16 residues. Germline-derived CDR1 and CDR2 are SGHTA and FQGNSA. The CDR3 nucleotides are TGTGCCAGCAGCTCCCGCCGGGACAGGCAAACCTACGAGCAGTACTTC. Translating it yields CASSSRRDRQTYEQYF.

The chain has TRBV10-3 and TRBJ2-5, with 8 bases that match TRBD2. Germline-derived CDR1 and CDR2 are ENHRY and SYGVKD. V was pared by 0 bases and J by 4 bases, with 13 bases of the junction left unmatched. The CDR3 extends over 18 amino acids. CDR3 in amino acids: CAISESGRASGLRETQYF. Here the CDR3 DNA reads TGTGCCATCAGTGAGTCGGGAAGGGCTAGCGGGCTCCGAGAGACCCAGTACTTC.

This chain joins TRBV5-1 and TRBJ2-5; 7 bases are a match to TRBD2. The germline CDR1 and CDR2 sequences are SGHRS and YFSETQ. This CDR3 is 14 amino acids long. The junction had 4 bases not matched to a gene; V was cut back by 1 base and J by 4 bases. This CDR3 is CASSLTGGGETQYF. CDR3 nucleotides: TGCGCCAGCAGCTTGACGGGGGGAGGAGAGACCCAGTACTTC.

This clone turned up a few times. V usage is TRBV5-8 and J usage is TRBJ2-3; the D gene is possibly TRBD2 (6 bases). Trimming cost V 5 bases and J 3 bases, with 19 bases left between them. This CDR3 comprises 16 residues. The germline V gene encodes CDR1 SGHTS and CDR2 YDEGEE. DNA of the CDR3: TGTGCCAGCAGATTCGGGGTAAACGCGGGAACAGATACGCAGTATTTT. This sequence encodes CASRFGVNAGTDTQYF.

This clone came up a few times. The gene calls are TRBV27 and TRBJ1-5, with D hard to call. The CDR3 is 16 amino acids. Deletions cut 0 bases from V and 0 bases from J, with 9 bases between. Germline values: CDR1 MNHEY, CDR2 SMNVEV (reference sequence). CDR3 coding DNA: TGTGCCAGCAGTTTATCGGCGGGGAATAGCAATCAGCCCCAGCATTTT. Translating gives CASSLSAGNSNQPQHF.

This chain's CDR3 is CASSRQANTEAFF. Written as DNA, the CDR3 is TGTGCCAGCTCACGACAGGCGAACACTGAAGCTTTCTTT. The rearrangement links TRBV18 to TRBJ1-1, with D perhaps matching TRBD1 (6 bases). The germline V gene has CDR1 KGHSH and CDR2 LQKENI. V shed 4 bases and J shed 1 base, with 7 bases lying between them. The CDR3 covers 13 residues.

V is TRBV18 and J is TRBJ2-5; D is undetermined. The CDR3 is 14 amino acids. Germline V gene sequence: CDR1 KGHSH, CDR2 LQKENI. The V end was cut by 0 bases, the J end by 4 bases, with 9 bases between. The CDR3: CASSPPTSGETQYF. The CDR3 region has the DNA TGTGCCAGCTCACCACCTACCTCAGGAGAGACCCAGTACTTC.

This clone appeared a single time. Other DNA sequences of this sample code for an identical CDR3. The chain has TRBV7-2 and TRBJ1-6; D call uncertain. Trimming removed 2 bases from V and 13 bases from J, with 12 bases in between. Germline V gives CDR1 SGHTA, CDR2 FQGNSA. This CDR3 spans 13 amino acids. As DNA, the CDR3 is TGTGCCAGCAGCTTATTAACAGTCTCCCCCCTCCACTTT. Translation: CASSLLTVSPLHF.

This clone was seen a handful of times. Additional DNA sequences in this sample encode the identical CDR3. The CDR3 loop is CASSNQGMSNSPLHF. CDR3 sequence (DNA): TGTGCCAGCAGTAACCAGGGAATGAGTAATTCACCCCTCCACTTT. The rearrangement links TRBV27 to TRBJ1-6, with D tentatively TRBD1 (5 bases). Germline CDR1 is MNHEY and CDR2 is SMNVEV (reference sequence). Trimming shortened V by 5 bases and J by 6 bases, and 14 bases separated the two germline ends. The CDR3 length is 15 residues.